This TCR beta chain was sequenced in a study of T cells in Graves' hyperthyroidism and ophthalmopathy. Authors of the study amplified TCR beta CDR3 regions from RNA transcripts. Carried out on the TCR CDR3, a first-round RT-PCR used the HTBI primer set. TCRdb reprocessed the multiplex PCR reads via MiXCR and lists one record per CDR3 protein. There are about 600,000 distinct CDR3 sequences in the sample; 16% occur only once, and under 3.5% lies in the top ten. Germline V gives CDR1 WSHSY, CDR2 SAAADI. This CDR3 is built from 17 residues. The germline V and J ends were trimmed by 5 bases and 2 bases, with 21 bases remaining between them.

Sequences were obtained from blood. The receptor was isolated from a woman between 40 and 50 years old with Graves' ophthalmopathy. The chain joins TRBV10-2 to TRBJ1-2, with D possibly matching TRBD1 (5 bases). The chain's CDR3 is CASSNLEFDRSNYGYTF. Here the CDR3 DNA reads TGCGCCAGCAGTAACTTGGAGTTCGACAGATCAAACTATGGCTACACCTTC.